The clone carrying this TCR beta chain occurred many times. The antigen remains undetermined. TCRdb fed the reads into MiXCR, producing one record per CDR3 protein. The sample yields a few hundred thousand distinct CDR3 sequences, under 20% seen once. The CDR3 spans 14 residues. Trimming removed 3 bases from V and 4 bases from J; junction bases left unmatched: 5. Germline CDR1 is SGHTA and CDR2 is FQGNSA. The data originate from a study of T cell repertoires in cytomegalovirus infection. Study context: Indicated by public TCR beta signatures were CMV infection and matching HLA type.

General study results and limits: What dominated the ex vivo response were HLA-C-restricted CMV-specific TCR beta clonotypes. Accumulated public TCR beta family frequency recognized individuals carrying CMV together with the relevant HLA.

The source is a human donor in good health (CMV status not recorded). Some clones in this sample may be carry-over from other donors' samples. The chain employs TRBV7-2 and TRBJ2-7, with 8 bases identical to TRBD2. The specimen was PBMCs. Here the CDR3 reads CASSFERGPYEQYF. CDR3 nucleotide sequence: TGTGCCAGCAGCTTTGAGCGGGGGCCGTACGAGCAGTACTTC.